These 7 T cell receptor beta chains share one sample of origin, sequenced in a study of cytomegalovirus exposure and HLA in healthy donors. Amplification used 60 Vbeta primers and 13 Jbeta primers. Measured with immunoSEQ multiplex PCR; TCRdb has only the in-frame clones, and not every one. The sample has 160,000 or so clones; around 80% are singletons. The sequenced material came from PBMCs. All receptors come from a middle-aged man in good health and CMV-seronegative.

V and J are TRBV6-1 and TRBJ1-2; 10 positions match TRBD1. This CDR3 has 15 amino acids. The junction had 6 bases not matched to a gene; V was cut back by 5 bases and J by 3 bases. Germline V gene data show CDR1 as MNHNS and CDR2 as SASEGT. CDR3 loop: CASSPAGTGDYGYTF. As DNA, the CDR3 is TGTGCCAGCAGTCCGGCCGGGACAGGGGACTATGGCTACACCTTC.

The V call is TRBV27, the J call TRBJ2-3, with 9 bases aligning to TRBD2. Trimming removed 10 bases from V and 0 bases from J; junction bases left unmatched: 8. Germline V CDR1 and CDR2: MNHEY, SMNVEV (reference sequence). The CDR3 consists of 15 residues. The CDR3 DNA reads TGTGCCACCGCACTAGCGGGCGCTAGCACAGATACGCAGTATTTT. Translated, it gives CATALAGASTDTQYF.

The genes are TRBV28 and TRBJ2-2; a possible D gene is TRBD1 (5 bases). CDR3 size: 14 residues. Germline CDR1 is MDHEN and CDR2 is SYDVKM. V was trimmed by 5 bases and J by 6 bases, leaving 13 bases between them. In DNA form, the CDR3 reads TGTGCCAGCAGTATGGGGCTCGGAGCCGGGGAGCTGTTTTTT. Its translation is CASSMGLGAGELFF.

The chain uses TRBV18 and TRBJ2-3, with D unresolved. The CDR3 extends over 17 amino acids. The germline V and J ends were trimmed by 1 base and 0 bases, with 14 bases remaining between them. CDR1 KGHSH and CDR2 LQKENI come from the germline V gene. CDR3 coding DNA: TGTGCCAGCTCACCACAGGCCTTAGGAGCTAGCACAGATACGCAGTATTTT. Its translation is CASSPQALGASTDTQYF. The whole variable domain, remainder taken from reference TRBV18 and TRBJ2-3, is NAGVMQNPRHLVRRRGQEARLRCSPMKGHSHVYWYRQLPEEGLKFMVYLQKENIIDESGMPKERFSAEFPKEGPSILRIQQVVRGDSAAYFCASSPQALGASTDTQYFGPGTRLTVL.

This clone was found once. CDR3: CASSLGSGYNEQFF. The CDR3 coding sequence is TGTGCCAGCAGCTTAGGCAGCGGTTACAATGAGCAGTTCTTC. This chain connects TRBV7-9 to TRBJ2-1; D may be TRBD2 (5 bases). The CDR3 consists of 14 residues. Trimming stripped 1 base from V and 4 bases from J, with 8 bases between. From germline, CDR1 is SEHNR and CDR2 FQNEAQ (reference sequence). The variable domain in full, completed from reference TRBV7-9 and TRBJ2-1, reads DTGVSQNPRHKITKRGQNVTFRCDPISEHNRLYWYRQTLGQGPEFLTYFQNEAQLEKSRLLSDRFSAERPKGSFSTLEIQRTEQGDSAMYLCASSLGSGYNEQFFGPGTRLTVL.

This CDR3 is CASSYAGNTEAFF. The DNA for the CDR3 is TGTGCCAGCAGTTACGCGGGGAACACTGAAGCTTTCTTT. The rearrangement links TRBV6-5 to TRBJ1-1, with D unclear. V was cut by 2 bases and J by 1 base, with 5 bases left in between. The length of the CDR3 is 13 residues. Germline values: CDR1 MNHEY, CDR2 SVGAGI.

The chain employs TRBV7-3 and TRBJ2-1; D may be TRBD2 (5 bases). V gave up 6 bases and J gave up 0 bases, with 12 bases separating them. The CDR3 runs 15 residues. The germline gives CDR1 SGHTA, CDR2 FQGTGA. In nucleotides, the CDR3 is TGTGCCAGCAGTTTCCGACTAAGCTCCTACAATGAGCAGTTCTTC. Amino acids: CASSFRLSSYNEQFF.